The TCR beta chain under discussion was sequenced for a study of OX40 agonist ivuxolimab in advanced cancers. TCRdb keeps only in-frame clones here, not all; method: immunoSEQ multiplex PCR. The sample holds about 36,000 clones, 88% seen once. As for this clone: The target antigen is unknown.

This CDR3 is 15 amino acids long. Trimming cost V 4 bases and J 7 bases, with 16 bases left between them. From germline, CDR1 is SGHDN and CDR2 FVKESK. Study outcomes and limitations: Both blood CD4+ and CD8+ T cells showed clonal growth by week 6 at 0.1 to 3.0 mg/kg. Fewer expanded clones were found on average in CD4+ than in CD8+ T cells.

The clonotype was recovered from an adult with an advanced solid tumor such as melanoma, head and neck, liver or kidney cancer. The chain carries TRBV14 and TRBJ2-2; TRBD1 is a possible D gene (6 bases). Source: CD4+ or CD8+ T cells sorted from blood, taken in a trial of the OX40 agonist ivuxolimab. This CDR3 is CASSPLGGSLGELFF. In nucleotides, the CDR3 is TGTGCCAGCAGCCCGCTTGGGGGCTCTCTCGGGGAGCTGTTTTTT.